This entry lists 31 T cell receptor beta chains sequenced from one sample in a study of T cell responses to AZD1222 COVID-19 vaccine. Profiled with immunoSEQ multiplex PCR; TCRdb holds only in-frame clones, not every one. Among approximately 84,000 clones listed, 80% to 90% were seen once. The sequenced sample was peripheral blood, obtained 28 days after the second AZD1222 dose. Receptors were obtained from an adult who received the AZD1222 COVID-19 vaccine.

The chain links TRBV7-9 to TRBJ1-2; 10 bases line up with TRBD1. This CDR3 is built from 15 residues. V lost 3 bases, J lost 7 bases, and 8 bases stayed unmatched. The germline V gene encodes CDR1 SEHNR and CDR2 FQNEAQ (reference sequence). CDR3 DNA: TGTGCCAGCAGCTTTCCGCCGGGACAGGGGTCTGGCTACACCTTC. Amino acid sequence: CASSFPPGQGSGYTF.

CDR3 amino acids: CASSRTGSSDTQYF. In DNA, the CDR3 is TGTGCCAGCTCCAGGACTGGGAGCTCAGATACGCAGTATTTT. The chain recombines TRBV18 with TRBJ2-3, with D possibly matching TRBD2 (5 bases). V dropped 6 bases and J dropped 4 bases, with 14 bases sitting between them. The germline V gene encodes CDR1 KGHSH and CDR2 LQKENI. CDR3 length: 14 amino acids. The whole variable domain, filled in from reference TRBV18 and TRBJ2-3, reads NAGVMQNPRHLVRRRGQEARLRCSPMKGHSHVYWYRQLPEEGLKFMVYLQKENIIDESGMPKERFSAEFPKEGPSILRIQQVVRGDSAAYFCASSRTGSSDTQYFGPGTRLTVL.

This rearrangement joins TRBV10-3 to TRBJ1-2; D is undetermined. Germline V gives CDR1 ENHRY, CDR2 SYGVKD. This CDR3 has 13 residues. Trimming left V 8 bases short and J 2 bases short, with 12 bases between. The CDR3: CAIEDGSNYGYTF. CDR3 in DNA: TGTGCCATCGAGGACGGATCGAACTATGGCTACACCTTC.

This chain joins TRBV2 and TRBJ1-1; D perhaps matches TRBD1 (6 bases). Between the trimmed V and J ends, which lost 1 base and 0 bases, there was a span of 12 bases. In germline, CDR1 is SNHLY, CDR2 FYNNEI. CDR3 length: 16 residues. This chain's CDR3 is CASSEVFGGMNTEAFF. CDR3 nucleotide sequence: TGTGCCAGCAGTGAAGTGTTCGGGGGCATGAACACTGAAGCTTTCTTT.

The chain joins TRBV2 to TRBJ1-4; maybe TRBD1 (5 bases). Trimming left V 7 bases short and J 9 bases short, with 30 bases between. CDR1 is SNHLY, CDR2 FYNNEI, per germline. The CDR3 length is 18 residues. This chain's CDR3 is CASILYPPSGGEYQKLFF. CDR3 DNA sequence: TGTGCCAGCATCTTATACCCTCCTAGTGGGGGGGAATATCAAAAACTGTTTTTT.

CDR3 sequence: CAISEWSSYEQYF. The CDR3 DNA reads as TGTGCCATCAGTGAGTGGTCGAGTTACGAGCAGTACTTC. This chain joins TRBV10-3 and TRBJ2-7; D remains ambiguous. From germline, CDR1 is ENHRY and CDR2 SYGVKD. The V end was cut by 1 base, the J end by 4 bases, with 8 bases between. The CDR3 is 13 residues long.

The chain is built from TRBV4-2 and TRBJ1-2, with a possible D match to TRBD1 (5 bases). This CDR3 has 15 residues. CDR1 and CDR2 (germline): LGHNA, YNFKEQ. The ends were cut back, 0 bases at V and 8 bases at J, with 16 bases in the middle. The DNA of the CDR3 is TGTGCCAGCAGCCAAGACCATAGCAGGCAGGGAGGCTACACCTTC. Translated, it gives CASSQDHSRQGGYTF.

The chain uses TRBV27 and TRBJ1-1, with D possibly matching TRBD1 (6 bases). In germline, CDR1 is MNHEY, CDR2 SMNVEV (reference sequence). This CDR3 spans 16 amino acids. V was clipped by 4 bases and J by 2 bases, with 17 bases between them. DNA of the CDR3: TGTGCCAGCAGTTCAAGAGGACAGCCTCTAAACACTGAAGCTTTCTTT. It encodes CASSSRGQPLNTEAFF.

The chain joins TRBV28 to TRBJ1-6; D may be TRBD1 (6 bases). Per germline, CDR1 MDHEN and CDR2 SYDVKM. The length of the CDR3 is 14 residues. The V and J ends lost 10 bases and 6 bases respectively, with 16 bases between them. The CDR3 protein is CAINRQAGNSPLHF. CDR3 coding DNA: TGTGCCATCAATCGACAGGCTGGTAATTCACCCCTCCACTTT.

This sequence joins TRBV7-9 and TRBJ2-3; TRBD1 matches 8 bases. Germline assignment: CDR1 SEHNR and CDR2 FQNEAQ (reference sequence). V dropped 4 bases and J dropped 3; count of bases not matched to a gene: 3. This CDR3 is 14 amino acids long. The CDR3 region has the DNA TGTGCCAGCAGCTCCGGGACAGGTACAGATACGCAGTATTTT. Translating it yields CASSSGTGTDTQYF.

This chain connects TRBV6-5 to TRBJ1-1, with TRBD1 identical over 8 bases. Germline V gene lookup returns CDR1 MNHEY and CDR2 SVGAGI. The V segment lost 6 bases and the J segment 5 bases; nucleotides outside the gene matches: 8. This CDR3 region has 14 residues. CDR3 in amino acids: CASRLGQGGTEAFF. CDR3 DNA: TGTGCCAGCAGACTCGGACAGGGAGGAACTGAAGCTTTCTTT.

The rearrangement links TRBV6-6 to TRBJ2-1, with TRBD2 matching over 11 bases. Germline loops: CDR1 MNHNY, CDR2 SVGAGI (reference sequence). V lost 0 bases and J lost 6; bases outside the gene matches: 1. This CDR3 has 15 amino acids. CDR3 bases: TGTGCCAGCAGTTACTCTAGCGGGGGGGCCAATGAGCAGTTCTTC. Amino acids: CASSYSSGGANEQFF.

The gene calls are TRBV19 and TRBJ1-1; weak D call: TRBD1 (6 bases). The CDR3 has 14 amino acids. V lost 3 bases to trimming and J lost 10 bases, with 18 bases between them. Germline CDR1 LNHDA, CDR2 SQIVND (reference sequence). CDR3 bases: TGTGCCAGTAGTATCCGGACAGCGCCTCGAATAGCTTTCTTT. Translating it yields CASSIRTAPRIAFF.

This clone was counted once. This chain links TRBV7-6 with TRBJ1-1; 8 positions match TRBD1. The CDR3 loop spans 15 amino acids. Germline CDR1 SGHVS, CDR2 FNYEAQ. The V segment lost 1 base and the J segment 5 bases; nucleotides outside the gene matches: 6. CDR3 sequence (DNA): TGTGCCAGCAGCTTAGGACAGGGGCCGGGGACTGAAGCTTTCTTT. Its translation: CASSLGQGPGTEAFF.

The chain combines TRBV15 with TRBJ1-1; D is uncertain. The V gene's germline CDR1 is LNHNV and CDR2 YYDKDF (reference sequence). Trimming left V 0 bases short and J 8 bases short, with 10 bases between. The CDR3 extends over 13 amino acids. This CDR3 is CATSRDLGLEAFF. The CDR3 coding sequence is TGTGCCACCAGCAGAGACCTGGGGTTGGAAGCTTTCTTT.

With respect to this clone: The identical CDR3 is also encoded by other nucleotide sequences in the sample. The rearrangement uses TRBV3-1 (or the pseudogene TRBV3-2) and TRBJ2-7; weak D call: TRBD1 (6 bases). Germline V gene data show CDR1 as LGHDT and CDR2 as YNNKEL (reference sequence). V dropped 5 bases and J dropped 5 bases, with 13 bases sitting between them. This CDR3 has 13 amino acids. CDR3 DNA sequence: TGTGCCAGCAGCATCCGACAGGAAAACGAGCAGTACTTC. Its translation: CASSIRQENEQYF.

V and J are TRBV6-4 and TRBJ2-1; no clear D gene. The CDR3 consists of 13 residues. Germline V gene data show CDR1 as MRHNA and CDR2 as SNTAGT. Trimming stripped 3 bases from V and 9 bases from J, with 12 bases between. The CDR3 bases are TGTGCCAGCAGTGAAACCTTTACCGGTGAGCAGTTCTTC. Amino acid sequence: CASSETFTGEQFF.

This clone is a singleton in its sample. The CDR3 loop reads CASSRQGSDTQYF. CDR3 nucleotides: TGTGCCAGCAGCCGACAGGGCTCAGATACGCAGTATTTT. This chain links TRBV28 with TRBJ2-3; 7 bases line up with TRBD1. This CDR3 has 13 residues. The germline V gene has CDR1 MDHEN and CDR2 SYDVKM. Germline trimming cut 6 bases from V and 4 bases from J; bases unmatched to any gene: 4. Looking up the rest from reference TRBV28 and TRBJ2-3 gives the full variable domain: DVKVTQSSRYLVKRTGEKVFLECVQDMDHENMFWYRQDPGLGLRLIYFSYDVKMKEKGDIPEGYSVSREKKERFSLILESASTNQTSMYLCASSRQGSDTQYFGPGTRLTVL.

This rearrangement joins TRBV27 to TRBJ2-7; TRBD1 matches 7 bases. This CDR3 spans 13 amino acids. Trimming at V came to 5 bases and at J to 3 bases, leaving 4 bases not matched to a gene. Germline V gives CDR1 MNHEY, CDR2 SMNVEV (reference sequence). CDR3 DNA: TGTGCCAGCAGTGGGAGACAGGGCTACGAGCAGTACTTC. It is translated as CASSGRQGYEQYF.

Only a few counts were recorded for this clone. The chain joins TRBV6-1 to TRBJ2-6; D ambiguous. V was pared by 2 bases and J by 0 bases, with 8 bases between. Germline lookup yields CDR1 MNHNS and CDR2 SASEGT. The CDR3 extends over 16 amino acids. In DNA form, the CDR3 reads TGTGCCAGCAGTGAAATTCTTAGCTCTGGGGCCAACGTCCTGACTTTC. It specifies CASSEILSSGANVLTF.

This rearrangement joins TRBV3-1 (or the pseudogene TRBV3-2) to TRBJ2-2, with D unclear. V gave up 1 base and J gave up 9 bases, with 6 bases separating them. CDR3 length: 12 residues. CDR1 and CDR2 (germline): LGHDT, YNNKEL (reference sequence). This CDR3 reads CASSQVARELFF. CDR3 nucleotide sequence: TGTGCCAGCAGCCAAGTGGCTAGGGAGCTGTTTTTT.

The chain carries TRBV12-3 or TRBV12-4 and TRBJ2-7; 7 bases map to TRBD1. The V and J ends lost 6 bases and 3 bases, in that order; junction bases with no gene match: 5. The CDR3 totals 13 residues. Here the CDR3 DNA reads TGTGCCAGCAGCATACAGGGGTACTACGAGCAGTACTTC. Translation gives CASSIQGYYEQYF.

The CDR3 DNA is TGTGCCAGCAGCCGGTCCCCCACGCTTAACAATGAGCAGTTCTTC. Amino acids: CASSRSPTLNNEQFF. The chain joins TRBV6-1 to TRBJ2-1; D unclear. Germline CDR1 MNHNS, CDR2 SASEGT. The V end lost 6 bases, the J end lost 5 bases, and 17 bases lay between the germline ends. This CDR3 has 15 amino acids.

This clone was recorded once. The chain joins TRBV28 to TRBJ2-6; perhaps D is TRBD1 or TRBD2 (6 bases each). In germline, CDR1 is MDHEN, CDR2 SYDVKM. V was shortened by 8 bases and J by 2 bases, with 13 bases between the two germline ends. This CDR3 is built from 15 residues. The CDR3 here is CASSGGATGANVLTF. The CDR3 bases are TGTGCCAGCTCCGGGGGCGCAACTGGGGCCAACGTCCTGACTTTC.

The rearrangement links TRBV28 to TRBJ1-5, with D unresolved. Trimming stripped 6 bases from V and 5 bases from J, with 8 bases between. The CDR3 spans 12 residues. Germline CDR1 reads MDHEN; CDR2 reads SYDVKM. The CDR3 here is CASSLRYQPQHF. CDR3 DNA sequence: TGTGCCAGCAGCCTGAGGTATCAGCCCCAGCATTTT.

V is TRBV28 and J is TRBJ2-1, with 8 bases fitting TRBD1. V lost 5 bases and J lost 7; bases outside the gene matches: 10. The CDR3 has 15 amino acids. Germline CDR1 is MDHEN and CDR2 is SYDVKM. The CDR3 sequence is CASSRDRRIGNEQFF. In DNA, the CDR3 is TGTGCCAGCAGTAGGGACAGGAGAATAGGGAATGAGCAGTTCTTC.

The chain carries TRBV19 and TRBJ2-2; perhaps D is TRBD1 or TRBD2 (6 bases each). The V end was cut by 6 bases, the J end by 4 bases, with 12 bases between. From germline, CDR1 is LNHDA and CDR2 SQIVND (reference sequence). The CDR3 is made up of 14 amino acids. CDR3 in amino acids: CASRKKGGTGELFF. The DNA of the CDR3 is TGTGCCAGTAGGAAAAAGGGGGGCACCGGGGAGCTGTTTTTT. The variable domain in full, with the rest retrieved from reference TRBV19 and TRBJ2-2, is DGGITQSPKYLFRKEGQNVTLSCEQNLNHDAMYWYRQDPGQGLRLIYYSQIVNDFQKGDIAEGYSVSREKKESFPLTVTSAQKNPTAFYLCASRKKGGTGELFFGEGSRLTVL.

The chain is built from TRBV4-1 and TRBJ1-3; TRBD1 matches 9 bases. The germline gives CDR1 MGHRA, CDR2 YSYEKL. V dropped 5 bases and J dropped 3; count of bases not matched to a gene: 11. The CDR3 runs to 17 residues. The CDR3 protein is CASSFDRGASDGNTIYF. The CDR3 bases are TGCGCCAGCAGCTTCGACAGGGGGGCTTCGGATGGAAACACCATATATTTT.

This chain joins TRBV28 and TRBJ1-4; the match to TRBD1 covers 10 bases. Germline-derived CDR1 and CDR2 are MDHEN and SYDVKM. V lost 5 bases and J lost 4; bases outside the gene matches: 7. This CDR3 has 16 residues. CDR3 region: CASSLPGQGINEKLFF. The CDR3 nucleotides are TGTGCCAGCAGTCTTCCGGGACAGGGGATTAATGAAAAACTGTTTTTT.

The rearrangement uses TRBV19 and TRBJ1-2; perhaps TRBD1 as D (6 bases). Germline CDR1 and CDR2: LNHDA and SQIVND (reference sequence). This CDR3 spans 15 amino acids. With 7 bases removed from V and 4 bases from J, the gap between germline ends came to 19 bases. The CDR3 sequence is CASTTTWGQGYGYTF. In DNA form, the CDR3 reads TGTGCCAGTACTACCACCTGGGGGCAGGGCTATGGCTACACCTTC.

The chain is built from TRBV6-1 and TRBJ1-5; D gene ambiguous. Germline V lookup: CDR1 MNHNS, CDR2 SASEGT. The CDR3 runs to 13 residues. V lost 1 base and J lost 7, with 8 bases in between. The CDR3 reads CASSEGRKQPQHF. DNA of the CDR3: TGTGCCAGCAGTGAAGGGAGGAAGCAGCCCCAGCATTTT.